The source of this T cell receptor beta chain is a study of blood T cell repertoires in COVID-19. Here immunoSEQ multiplex PCR was the method, and the copy in TCRdb shows in-frame clones only, minus some. The sample carries 200,000 to 250,000 clones, 88% recorded once. The CDR3 covers 16 residues. Germline V CDR1 and CDR2: GTSNPN, SVGIG (reference sequence). Trimming removed 3 bases at V and 8 bases at J, with 25 bases between. This TCR was sampled from a woman in her sixties with acute or convalescent COVID-19. This chain joins TRBV30 and TRBJ1-2, with a possible D match to TRBD1 (5 bases). The material sequenced was peripheral blood. Written as DNA, the CDR3 is TGTGCCTGGAGCCGCCCGGGGACTGTGCAGAGGATCGGCTACACCTTC. This translates into CAWSRPGTVQRIGYTF.